The rows below give T cell receptor beta chains drawn from one sample of a study of blood T cells in healthy people across ages. TCRdb used MiXCR to reprocess the 5' RACE reads, holding one entry per CDR3 protein. The top ten hold approximately 4% of the sample, which has 1.5 million to 1.9 million distinct CDR3 sequences, less than 45% seen once. The sample comprised blood. All receptors come from a woman aged 18-29 years in good health. Each CDR3 is given with its conserved first and last residue. The D gene is left open where the match is weak. Clone size is shown for a subset of rows, as once, few, many or a class of expanded clone.

cdr3_nt,cdr3_aa,clone_size,j_call,d_call,v_call
TGTGCCAGCAGTTACTCCCCGGGCTGGGCTAATGAAAAACTGTTTTTT,CASSYSPGWANEKLFF,few,TRBJ1-4,NA,TRBV6-5
TGTGCCAGCAGCTTAGTCGTCGGCTACAATGAGCAGTTCTTC,CASSLVVGYNEQFF,many,TRBJ2-1,NA,TRBV7-2
TGTGCCACCAGTGATTTGGGGGGGGACCAAGAGACCCAGTACTTC,CATSDLGGDQETQYF,many,TRBJ2-5,TRBD2,TRBV24-1
TGTGCCAGCAGAAGAAGCCTCGGGGACACTGAAGCTTTCTTT,CASRRSLGDTEAFF,NA,TRBJ1-1,NA,TRBV3-1
TGTGCCAGCAGTGAAACCCGAACCAAGATGGAGACCCAGTACTTC,CASSETRTKMETQYF,NA,TRBJ2-5,NA,TRBV2
TGTGCCAGCACCGACGGGACAGCTTATGAAAAACTGTTTTTT,CASTDGTAYEKLFF,few,TRBJ1-4,TRBD1,TRBV6-1
TGTGCCAGCAGTTCCCCAGGTCGCGGGGAGCTGTTTTTT,CASSSPGRGELFF,once,TRBJ2-2,NA,TRBV12-3/TRBV12-4
TGTGCCAGCAGACATAGCGGGGGGATGGACAATGAGCAGTTCTTC,CASRHSGGMDNEQFF,NA,TRBJ2-1,TRBD2,TRBV6-2/TRBV6-3
TGTGCCAGCACCCCCGGCGGGGTTCTCTTCACAGATACGCAGTATTTT,CASTPGGVLFTDTQYF,few,TRBJ2-3,NA,TRBV16
TGCGCCAGCAGCTTTATGGTGGAAGAGACCCAGTACTTC,CASSFMVEETQYF,NA,TRBJ2-5,NA,TRBV5-1
TGTGCCAGCAGTTTAGGGGCAGGAGCTAATGAAAAACTGTTTTTT,CASSLGAGANEKLFF,NA,TRBJ1-4,NA,TRBV12-3/TRBV12-4
TGTGCCAGCAGCCCAGGGGGGAAGGCCACTGAAGCTTTCTTT,CASSPGGKATEAFF,NA,TRBJ1-1,TRBD1,TRBV2
TGCGCCAGCAGGGGCCCAGCGACTAGCGAGCAGTACTTC,CASRGPATSEQYF,many,TRBJ2-7,NA,TRBV10-2
TGTGCCAGCAGGTCCGGGACAGGATCACCGGGTACGCAGTATTTT,CASRSGTGSPGTQYF,NA,TRBJ2-3,TRBD1,TRBV9
TGTGCCTGGACAGGAACTGCTGGGGCCAACGTCCTGACTTTC,CAWTGTAGANVLTF,few,TRBJ2-6,NA,TRBV30
TGCAGTGCTAGAACTCTTAGCGGGGGGGCCTACAATGAGCAGTTCTTC,CSARTLSGGAYNEQFF,few,TRBJ2-1,TRBD2,TRBV20-1
TGTGCCAGCAGTCATACGAACAGGGGGCGGACCGGGGAGCTGTTTTTT,CASSHTNRGRTGELFF,few,TRBJ2-2,TRBD1,TRBV12-3/TRBV12-4
TGCGCCAGCAGCTCCCGTAGCGGGAACAATGAGCAGTTCTTC,CASSSRSGNNEQFF,many,TRBJ2-1,TRBD2,TRBV5-1
TGCAGTGCTAGGCCGATTGAGTTGAGTTCTGAAGCTTTCTTT,CSARPIELSSEAFF,NA,TRBJ1-1,NA,TRBV20-1
TGCGCCAGCAGCCCCTGGGGGATCCCAGATACGCAGTATTTT,CASSPWGIPDTQYF,NA,TRBJ2-3,NA,TRBV4-3
TGCAGTGCTAGTATAGCGGGACCTTACTACAATGAGCAGTTCTTC,CSASIAGPYYNEQFF,NA,TRBJ2-1,TRBD2,TRBV20-1
TGTGCCAGCAGCCAAGAAGGTCACAATGAGCAGTTCTTC,CASSQEGHNEQFF,NA,TRBJ2-1,NA,TRBV3-1
TGTGCCAGCACCCTTAGCGGGAGCCCCACAGATACGCAGTATTTT,CASTLSGSPTDTQYF,NA,TRBJ2-3,TRBD2,TRBV28
TGTGCCATCAGTGACCCTCACTACGAGCAGTACTTC,CAISDPHYEQYF,few,TRBJ2-7,NA,TRBV10-3
TGCAGCGTTCAGGCAGGGACTCGTTCCTACGAGCAGTACTTC,CSVQAGTRSYEQYF,NA,TRBJ2-7,NA,TRBV29-1
TGCAGTGCTAGAGATCGTCGACAGGGGAATGAGCAGTTCTTC,CSARDRRQGNEQFF,NA,TRBJ2-1,TRBD1,TRBV20-1
TGCGCCAGCATGCTGGCGGCGAACACCGGGGAGCTGTTTTTT,CASMLAANTGELFF,NA,TRBJ2-2,NA,TRBV5-1
TGTGCCAGCAGCTTGAATAGCGGGGGGGTATACGAGCAGTACTTC,CASSLNSGGVYEQYF,NA,TRBJ2-7,TRBD2,TRBV7-2
TGTGCCAGCAGTAACACCCCTACAAGGACCTATGGCTACACCTTC,CASSNTPTRTYGYTF,few,TRBJ1-2,NA,TRBV28
TGTGCCAGCAGTTACCGTAGCGGCTACTACGAGCAGTACTTC,CASSYRSGYYEQYF,few,TRBJ2-7,NA,TRBV6-6
TGCAGCGTTGGTAACTCCGACGAGCAGTACTTC,CSVGNSDEQYF,NA,TRBJ2-7,NA,TRBV29-1
TGTGCCAGCTCACGTTCGGGGAGCTCCTACAATGAGCAGTACTTC,CASSRSGSSYNEQYF,NA,TRBJ2-7,NA,TRBV18
TGTGCCAGCAGCCGCGGTAGCGGGAACCACGAGCAGTACTTC,CASSRGSGNHEQYF,few,TRBJ2-7,TRBD2,TRBV4-2
TGTGCCAGCAGCTCGACAGAGGGCTATGGCTACACCTTC,CASSSTEGYGYTF,NA,TRBJ1-2,NA,TRBV7-8
TGTGCCAGCAGCTTATATCCGGGGTTAACCGGGGAGCTGTTTTTT,CASSLYPGLTGELFF,once,TRBJ2-2,NA,TRBV7-2
TGTGCCAGCAGTTGGGGCAGGCTCGTCTATGGCTACACCTTC,CASSWGRLVYGYTF,few,TRBJ1-2,NA,TRBV6-5
TGCGCCAGCAGCTTAGGACTAGCGGTCTACAATGAGCAGTACTTC,CASSLGLAVYNEQYF,NA,TRBJ2-7,TRBD2,TRBV5-1
TGTGCCAGCAGTGACCCTAGGGGGGCTAAACCTGCCTACGAGCAGTACTTC,CASSDPRGAKPAYEQYF,NA,TRBJ2-7,NA,TRBV12-3/TRBV12-4
TGTGCCAGCAGCTCCAACTCTAGGCTCTACACCTTC,CASSSNSRLYTF,NA,TRBJ1-2,NA,TRBV7-2
TGTGCCATCACTCAGACTCAGGGGAGCGAGCAGTACTTC,CAITQTQGSEQYF,NA,TRBJ2-7,NA,TRBV10-3
TGTGCCAGTAGTATGACCGGCAATCAGCCCCAGCATTTT,CASSMTGNQPQHF,few,TRBJ1-5,NA,TRBV19
TGTGCCAGCAGTCTTCAGGGCGGTCGTCAGCCCCAGCATTTT,CASSLQGGRQPQHF,once,TRBJ1-5,NA,TRBV6-5
TGTGCCAGCAGCCAGCAAGATGGCAGGACAGGGGCCACCGGGGAGCTGTTTTTT,CASSQQDGRTGATGELFF,NA,TRBJ2-2,TRBD1,TRBV3-1
TGTGCCAGCAGCTACCAGGGGGCTGCGGGGAACACTGAAGCTTTCTTT,CASSYQGAAGNTEAFF,NA,TRBJ1-1,TRBD1,TRBV7-2
TGCGCCAGCAGCCAAGAACGGACTAGCGGGCCATACAATGAGCAGTTCTTC,CASSQERTSGPYNEQFF,few,TRBJ2-1,TRBD2,TRBV4-1